A selection of T cell receptor beta chains follows, all from one sample in a study of OX40 agonist ivuxolimab in advanced cancers. The table came from immunoSEQ multiplex PCR; TCRdb's copy has only in-frame clones and leaves some out. This table holds around 80,000 clones, approximately 84% found once. Sequences were derived from CD4+ or CD8+ T cells sorted from blood, sampled in a trial of the OX40 agonist ivuxolimab. The receptors shown here come from an adult with an advanced solid tumor such as melanoma, head and neck, liver or kidney cancer. Both conserved end residues are part of each CDR3. D genes are given only for firm matches. Clone size is given for some rows only: seen once, a few or many times, or a class if the clone is expanded.

>.|TRBV5-1|.|TRBJ1-6
CASSLYQQGYNSPLHF
TGCGCCAGCAGCTTGTATCAACAGGGTTATAATTCACCCCTCCACTTT
>.|TRBV7-2|.|TRBJ1-4
CASSPRQAGTNEKLFF
TGTGCCAGCAGCCCCCGACAGGCGGGGACTAATGAAAAACTGTTTTTT
>.|TRBV15|.|TRBJ2-3
CATSRVGAHPDTQYF
TGTGCCACCAGCAGAGTGGGGGCGCACCCAGATACGCAGTATTTT
>.|TRBV28|TRBD1|TRBJ1-1
CASSLRTGQGSVAFF
TGTGCCAGCAGTTTAAGAACGGGACAGGGGTCGGTAGCTTTCTTT
>.|TRBV28|.|TRBJ2-3
CASSSPPAITDTQYF
TGTGCCAGCAGTTCCCCTCCGGCTATCACAGATACGCAGTATTTT
>.|TRBV11-2|.|TRBJ2-2
CASSLGFTGTHTGELFF
TGTGCCAGCAGCTTGGGCTTCACCGGGACTCACACCGGGGAGCTGTTTTTT
>.|TRBV5-4|TRBD1|TRBJ1-2
CASSPYRGQGGYTF
TGTGCCAGCAGCCCCTACCGAGGACAGGGTGGCTACACCTTC
>.|TRBV7-2|TRBD1|TRBJ1-6
CASSSGTVNSPLHF
TGTGCCAGCAGTTCGGGGACAGTCAATTCACCCCTCCACTTT
>.|TRBV28|.|TRBJ1-6
CASSLTVRSPLHF
TGTGCCAGCAGTTTAACGGTTCGATCACCCCTCCACTTT
>.|TRBV30|.|TRBJ1-4
CAWSPLLRGEKLFF
TGTGCCTGGAGTCCTCTTTTAAGGGGTGAAAAACTGTTTTTT
>once|TRBV7-2|.|TRBJ2-2
CASSRGFRTENTGELFF
TGTGCCAGCAGCCGGGGGTTTAGGACGGAGAACACCGGGGAGCTGTTTTTT
>.|TRBV7-3|.|TRBJ2-3
CASSLLITDTQYF
TGTGCCAGCAGCTTACTGATCACAGATACGCAGTATTTT
>.|TRBV19|TRBD1|TRBJ1-4
CASSTQGGDEKLFF
TGTGCCAGTAGTACACAGGGGGGAGATGAAAAACTGTTTTTT
>.|TRBV10-3|TRBD2|TRBJ2-3
CAISEGSGGTDTQYF
TGTGCCATCAGTGAAGGTAGCGGGGGGACAGATACGCAGTATTTT
>.|TRBV6-5|.|TRBJ2-7
CASSYRGRVREQYF
TGTGCCAGCAGTTACCGGGGGCGGGTACGCGAGCAGTACTTC
>.|TRBV5-6|.|TRBJ2-7
CASSLGSPTYEQYF
TGTGCCAGCAGCTTGGGCAGCCCTACCTACGAGCAGTACTTC
>.|TRBV10-3|.|TRBJ1-2
CAISENGQADYGYTF
TGTGCCATCAGTGAGAATGGGCAGGCGGACTATGGCTACACCTTC
>few|TRBV11-3|TRBD1|TRBJ2-2
CASSPGRDRATGELFF
TGTGCCAGCAGCCCCGGCCGAGACAGGGCGACCGGGGAGCTGTTTTTT
>.|TRBV10-2|.|TRBJ1-5
CASSDTGSNQPQHF
TGCGCCAGCAGTGACACAGGGAGCAATCAGCCCCAGCATTTT
>.|TRBV18|.|TRBJ2-7
CASSPSAFNEQYF
TGTGCCAGCTCACCAAGCGCCTTTAACGAGCAGTACTTC
>.|TRBV11-2|.|TRBJ2-2
CASSLAGGLVGELFF
TGTGCCAGCAGCTTAGCTGGGGGGCTGGTCGGGGAGCTGTTTTTT
>.|TRBV27|.|TRBJ1-2
CASSLSFEGAGYTF
TGTGCCAGCAGTTTATCTTTTGAAGGGGCTGGCTACACCTTC
>.|TRBV11-2|TRBD2|TRBJ2-3
CASSSPPGGFADTQYF
TGTGCCAGCAGCTCCCCGCCGGGGGGGTTTGCAGATACGCAGTATTTT
>.|TRBV28|.|TRBJ1-5
CASSGVKGNQPQHF
TGTGCCAGCAGCGGTGTAAAGGGCAATCAGCCCCAGCATTTT
>.|TRBV5-5|TRBD1|TRBJ1-2
CASTPGQDRSNYGYTF
TGTGCCAGCACCCCGGGACAGGACCGATCTAACTATGGCTACACCTTC
>.|TRBV5-6|.|TRBJ2-3
CASSRRRGTASTDTQYF
TGTGCCAGCAGCCGCCGGAGGGGGACTGCTAGCACAGATACGCAGTATTTT
>once|TRBV28|.|TRBJ1-4
CASISRGEEKLFF
TGTGCCAGCATTTCGAGGGGAGAGGAAAAACTGTTTTTT
>.|TRBV2|.|TRBJ1-2
CASSGDRSRSGYTF
TGTGCCAGCAGCGGAGACAGGAGTCGAAGTGGCTACACCTTC
>.|TRBV27|.|TRBJ1-6
CASSLLNSPLHF
TGTGCCAGCAGTTTACTTAATTCACCCCTCCACTTT
>.|TRBV18|TRBD2|TRBJ2-7
CASSPSAGGPYEQYF
TGTGCCAGCTCCCCTTCGGCGGGGGGACCCTACGAGCAGTACTTC
>.|TRBV5-1|TRBD2|TRBJ2-3
CASSRGTSGVVGDTQYF
TGCGCCAGCAGCCGCGGGACTAGCGGGGTGGTTGGAGATACGCAGTATTTT
>.|TRBV5-1|.|TRBJ1-1
CASSLQEYTEAFF
TGCGCCAGCAGCCTACAGGAGTACACTGAAGCTTTCTTT
>.|TRBV19|.|TRBJ2-7
CASSTQQGPYEQYF
TGTGCCAGTAGTACCCAACAGGGTCCCTACGAGCAGTACTTC
>.|TRBV7-3|.|TRBJ2-2
CASSGQANTGELFF
TGTGCCAGCAGCGGTCAAGCGAACACCGGGGAGCTGTTTTTT
>.|TRBV4-2|.|TRBJ1-3
CASSQVARLYSGNTIYF
TGTGCCAGCAGCCAGGTAGCCAGGTTGTATTCTGGAAACACCATATATTTT
>.|TRBV10-1|.|TRBJ2-1
CASSDEVDEQFF
TGCGCCAGCAGTGACGAGGTGGATGAGCAGTTCTTC
>.|TRBV11-3|.|TRBJ1-6
CASSFSGDSPLHF
TGTGCCAGCAGCTTTTCCGGGGATTCACCCCTCCACTTT
>.|TRBV6-6|.|TRBJ2-7
CASGLPSSYEQYF
TGTGCCAGTGGACTACCGTCCTCCTACGAGCAGTACTTC
>.|TRBV13|.|TRBJ1-4
CASSANLWGANEKLFF
TGTGCCAGCAGCGCAAACCTATGGGGGGCTAATGAAAAACTGTTTTTT
>.|TRBV6-5|.|TRBJ2-5
CASRATQETQYF
TGTGCCAGCAGGGCGACCCAAGAGACCCAGTACTTC
>.|TRBV10-3|.|TRBJ2-2
CAISWDFNTGELFF
TGTGCCATCAGTTGGGACTTTAACACCGGGGAGCTGTTTTTT
>.|TRBV11-1|.|TRBJ2-1
CASSLEGGSGNEQFF
TGTGCCAGCAGCTTAGAAGGAGGCTCAGGGAATGAGCAGTTCTTC
>.|TRBV19|TRBD1|TRBJ1-5
CASTAGTDFFGSNQPQHF
TGTGCCAGTACCGCCGGGACAGATTTTTTCGGTAGCAATCAGCCCCAGCATTTT
>.|TRBV10-1|.|TRBJ1-2
CASSESHF
TGCGCCAGCAGTGAGTCCCACTTC
>once|TRBV6-1|.|TRBJ1-2
CASSEIDQVYGYTF
TGTGCCAGCAGTGAAATCGATCAAGTCTATGGCTACACCTTC
>once|TRBV5-1|.|TRBJ2-5
CASSFSRDIGSETQYF
TGCGCCAGCAGCTTTAGCCGGGACATCGGGTCGGAGACCCAGTACTTC
>.|TRBV28|.|TRBJ1-2
CASSFSGAYGYTF
TGTGCCAGCAGTTTTTCCGGGGCCTATGGCTACACCTTC
>.|TRBV28|TRBD1|TRBJ2-7
CASTSGQGTYEQYF
TGTGCCAGCACCTCGGGACAGGGGACCTACGAGCAGTACTTC
>.|TRBV2|.|TRBJ1-6
CASRTSGNSPLHF
TGTGCCAGCAGGACGTCAGGGAATTCACCCCTCCACTTT
>.|TRBV9|TRBD2|TRBJ2-1
CASSPGGRNNEQFF
TGTGCCAGCAGCCCGGGGGGACGGAACAATGAGCAGTTCTTC
>.|TRBV6-4|.|TRBJ1-1
CASRKDSMNTEAFF
TGTGCCAGCAGAAAGGACTCTATGAACACTGAAGCTTTCTTT
>.|TRBV7-8|TRBD2|TRBJ2-1
CASSPHTSGGDNEQFF
TGTGCCAGCAGCCCTCATACCAGCGGGGGTGACAATGAGCAGTTCTTC
>.|TRBV18|.|TRBJ2-6
CASSPGGPYSGANVLTF
TGTGCCAGCTCACCCGGGGGCCCCTACTCTGGGGCCAACGTCCTGACTTTC
>.|TRBV9|TRBD2|TRBJ2-1
CASSVASGGGYNEQFF
TGTGCCAGCAGCGTGGCTAGCGGGGGTGGGTACAATGAGCAGTTCTTC
>.|TRBV27|.|TRBJ1-6
CASRRNRDSPLHF
TGTGCCAGCAGACGGAACAGGGATTCACCCCTCCACTTT